These 32 T cell receptor beta chains were all obtained from the same sample, sequenced in a study of technical replicates of blood from several donors. Sequencing used immunoSEQ multiplex PCR; TCRdb keeps in-frame clones, though not all of them. The sample consists of some 89,000 clones, about 95% of them appearing once. The source material was T cells isolated from PBMCs. These receptors originate from a human donor in good health.

This clone was observed a handful of times. The chain uses TRBV11-3 and TRBJ1-1, with D unresolved. Deletions cut 5 bases from V and 0 bases from J, with 7 bases between. The CDR3 length is 13 residues. Looked up from germline, CDR1 is SGHNT and CDR2 is YENEEA. The CDR3 coding sequence is TGTGCCAGCAGCCAGAACATGAACACTGAAGCTTTCTTT. Translated, it gives CASSQNMNTEAFF.

This clone was picked up one time. The genes are TRBV6-5 and TRBJ2-2; D perhaps matches TRBD1 (5 bases). The CDR3 runs to 15 residues. The germline V gene has CDR1 MNHEY and CDR2 SVGAGI. V was clipped by 4 bases and J by 3 bases, with 12 bases between them. As DNA, the CDR3 is TGTGCCAGCAGTTTCCGCAGGGCGGACACCGGGGAGCTGTTTTTT. As protein: CASSFRRADTGELFF.

This clone was seen a single time. The chain joins TRBV5-6 to TRBJ2-3, with 14 positions matching TRBD2. The CDR3 has 17 amino acids. CDR1 is SGHDT, CDR2 YYEEEE, per germline. V shed 2 bases, J shed 3 bases, and the junction held 5 bases outside the gene matches. The CDR3 loop reads CASSLKTSGRGTDTQYF. CDR3 coding DNA: TGTGCCAGCAGCTTAAAGACTAGCGGGAGGGGTACAGATACGCAGTATTTT.

The gene calls are TRBV10-3 and TRBJ1-5; possibly TRBD1 for D (5 bases). V lost 2 bases to trimming and J lost 7 bases, with 9 bases between them. The CDR3 runs 13 residues. CDR1 is ENHRY and CDR2 is SYGVKD in the germline V gene. CDR3 protein: CAISETGSQPQHF. The DNA of the CDR3 is TGTGCCATCAGTGAGACAGGCAGCCAGCCCCAGCATTTT.

The V and J genes are TRBV4-2 and TRBJ1-1; 7 bases are a match to TRBD1. The CDR3 contains 12 residues. The V gene's germline CDR1 is LGHNA and CDR2 YNFKEQ. The J segment lost 8 bases and the V segment lost 4 bases, leaving 4 bases of the junction unmatched. The CDR3 region has the DNA TGTGCCAGCAGCCTACAACAGGGGGAAGCTTTCTTT. It is translated as CASSLQQGEAFF.

The rearrangement uses TRBV10-3 and TRBJ2-7, with TRBD1 matching over 8 bases. In germline, CDR1 is ENHRY, CDR2 SYGVKD. This CDR3 comprises 15 residues. J lost 0 bases, V lost 4 bases, and 5 bases had no gene match. CDR3: CAISGGQVSSYEQYF. In DNA form, the CDR3 reads TGTGCCATCAGTGGGGGACAGGTCAGCTCCTACGAGCAGTACTTC.

The chain links TRBV29-1 to TRBJ2-3; TRBD2 matches 7 bases. Germline V CDR1 and CDR2: SQVTM, ANQGSEA. The CDR3 has 15 amino acids. V gave up 3 bases and J gave up 7 bases; unmatched junction bases: 13. The CDR3 protein is CSVDTMREKGNTQYF. CDR3 sequence (DNA): TGCAGCGTTGATACCATGCGGGAGAAAGGGAATACGCAGTATTTT.

The V and J genes are TRBV6-1 and TRBJ2-3; TRBD2 is a possible D gene (5 bases). CDR3 length equals 14 residues. With 8 bases removed from V and 3 bases from J, the gap between germline ends came to 15 bases. From germline, CDR1 is MNHNS and CDR2 SASEGT. CDR3 region: CASGLREWTDTQYF. The CDR3 DNA sequence: TGTGCCAGCGGTTTGAGGGAGTGGACAGATACGCAGTATTTT.

This chain uses TRBV6-5 with TRBJ2-5; 7 bases agree with TRBD2. This CDR3 spans 15 amino acids. Germline trimming cut 2 bases from V and 5 bases from J; bases unmatched to any gene: 8. CDR1 is MNHEY and CDR2 is SVGAGI in the germline V gene. The CDR3 loop is CASSYLTSDTETQYF. In DNA, the CDR3 is TGTGCCAGCAGTTACCTCACTAGCGACACGGAGACCCAGTACTTC.

The chain has TRBV30 and TRBJ2-5, with a possible D match to TRBD1 (5 bases). V lost 1 base and J 5 bases, leaving 14 bases between the germline ends. This CDR3 contains 14 residues. The germline gives CDR1 GTSNPN, CDR2 SVGIG (reference sequence). CDR3: CAWSDDSPLETQYF. CDR3 DNA: TGTGCCTGGAGTGACGACAGTCCTTTGGAGACCCAGTACTTC.

This sequence joins TRBV11-3 and TRBJ2-1; 10 bases map to TRBD2. Germline lookup yields CDR1 SGHNT and CDR2 YENEEA. With V trimmed by 6 bases and J by 7 bases, 12 bases remained unmatched. The CDR3 extends over 16 amino acids. DNA for the CDR3: TGTGCCAGCAGTTTAACCTCTAGCGGGAGAAGAAATGAGCAGTTCTTC. Its protein is CASSLTSSGRRNEQFF. Variable domain in full (rest from reference TRBV11-3 and TRBJ2-1): EAGVVQSPRYKIIEKKQPVAFWCNPISGHNTLYWYLQNLGQGPELLIRYENEEAVDDSQLPKDRFSAERLKGVDSTLKIQPAELGDSAVYLCASSLTSSGRRNEQFFGPGTRLTVL.

This chain uses TRBV5-1 with TRBJ1-6, with 8 positions matching TRBD1. The CDR3 loop spans 14 amino acids. Germline V lookup: CDR1 SGHRS, CDR2 YFSETQ. Germline trimming cut 5 bases from V and 13 bases from J; bases unmatched to any gene: 11. The CDR3 here is CASRDTGTGFPLHF. The CDR3 DNA sequence: TGCGCCAGCAGGGACACCGGGACAGGTTTTCCCCTCCACTTT.

The J gene is TRBJ1-2, the V gene TRBV6-5; a weak D match, TRBD1 (6 bases). V lost 6 bases and J lost 7, with 18 bases in between. The CDR3 consists of 14 residues. CDR1 is MNHEY, CDR2 SVGAGI, per germline. The CDR3 DNA follows: TGTGCCAGCAGCGACGGACAGTTCGTGGTTGGCTACACCTTC. Amino acid sequence: CASSDGQFVVGYTF.

This chain joins TRBV6-1 and TRBJ2-7, with TRBD1 identical over 10 bases. V trimming: 6 bases; J trimming: 3 bases; junction bases outside the gene matches: 8. CDR1 MNHNS and CDR2 SASEGT come from the germline V gene. The CDR3 is made up of 15 amino acids. CDR3 coding DNA: TGTGCCAGCAGGGGAGGACAGGGGGAGATCTACGAGCAGTACTTC. Its translation: CASRGGQGEIYEQYF.

V and J are TRBV7-3 and TRBJ1-2; 7 nucleotides agree with TRBD1. Germline-derived CDR1 and CDR2 are SGHTA and FQGTGA. V gave up 6 bases and J gave up 6 bases; unmatched junction bases: 7. CDR3 size: 13 residues. The CDR3 is CASSQNQGDGYTF. CDR3 bases: TGTGCCAGCAGTCAGAATCAGGGGGATGGCTACACCTTC.

The rearrangement uses TRBV6-6 and TRBJ1-1, with D perhaps TRBD1 (5 bases). The length of the CDR3 is 12 residues. Germline CDR1 and CDR2: MNHNY and SVGAGI (reference sequence). Deletions cut 11 bases from V and 1 base from J, with 11 bases between. CDR3 protein: CACGTANTEAFF. The CDR3 DNA follows: TGTGCCTGCGGGACCGCGAACACTGAAGCTTTCTTT.

This chain joins TRBV19 and TRBJ1-4; 9 nucleotides match TRBD1. V lost 4 bases and J lost 6; bases outside the gene matches: 9. The CDR3 contains 16 residues. Germline V gene data show CDR1 as LNHDA and CDR2 as SQIVND (reference sequence). Here the CDR3 DNA reads TGTGCCAGTAGTAGGGGGGGACAGGGAGAAGATGAAAAACTGTTTTTT. Its translation: CASSRGGQGEDEKLFF.

The J gene is TRBJ2-2, the V gene TRBV6-4; the match to TRBD1 covers 9 bases. J was trimmed by 7 bases and V by 6 bases; bases with no gene match: 9. Germline CDR1 and CDR2: MRHNA and SNTAGT. This CDR3 region has 15 residues. CDR3 loop: CASRLQGAPGGELFF. The DNA for the CDR3 is TGTGCCAGCAGATTACAGGGGGCGCCCGGCGGGGAGCTGTTTTTT.

This sequence joins TRBV5-1 and TRBJ2-1; 14 positions match TRBD2. Per the germline V gene, CDR1 is SGHRS and CDR2 is YFSETQ. J lost 10 bases, V lost 4 bases, and 13 bases had no gene match. This CDR3 comprises 17 residues. The CDR3 region is CASSPIGLAGGQGEQFF. DNA of the CDR3: TGCGCCAGCAGCCCGATCGGACTAGCGGGAGGTCAGGGGGAGCAGTTCTTC.

The chain joins TRBV11-2 to TRBJ2-7; a possible D gene is TRBD1 (6 bases). CDR1 is SGHAT, CDR2 FQNNGV, per germline. The CDR3 extends over 16 amino acids. Trimming pared 5 bases from V and 5 bases from J, leaving 22 bases between. DNA of the CDR3: TGTGCCAGCAGCCCCCGGCAGGGGTCCTCTCTTAACGAGCAGTACTTC. Its translation is CASSPRQGSSLNEQYF.

The V and J genes are TRBV7-2 and TRBJ2-3; TRBD2 agrees at 14 bases. Germline-derived CDR1 and CDR2 are SGHTA and FQGNSA. V lost 0 bases to trimming and J lost 3 bases; unmatched junction nucleotides: 2. The CDR3 loop spans 17 amino acids. In nucleotides, the CDR3 is TGTGCCAGCAGCTTAGCGGGGACTAGCGGGAGTACAGATACGCAGTATTTT. This gives the protein CASSLAGTSGSTDTQYF.

The chain links TRBV7-2 to TRBJ2-2, with TRBD1 matching 7 bases. In germline, CDR1 is SGHTA, CDR2 FQGNSA. V shed 4 bases, J shed 6 bases, and the junction held 5 bases outside the gene matches. The CDR3 length is 14 residues. The CDR3 here is CASSSGQVSGELFF. The CDR3 coding sequence is TGTGCCAGCAGCTCCGGACAGGTTTCCGGGGAGCTGTTTTTT.

This clone has a single count. This rearrangement joins TRBV30 to TRBJ2-7; D not certain. Germline CDR1 GTSNPN, CDR2 SVGIG (reference sequence). CDR3 size: 11 residues. CDR3 bases: TGTGTCTGTGCCAACCCCGGCGAGCAGTACTTC. Amino acids: CVCANPGEQYF. The full variable domain, in which reference TRBV30 and TRBJ2-7 provide the parts outside the CDR3, is SQTIHQWPATLVQPVGSPLSLECTVEGTSNPNLYWYRQAAGRGLQLLFYSVGIGQISSEVPQNLSASRPQDRQFILSSKKLLLSDSGFYLCVCANPGEQYFGPGTRLTVT.

This clone was detected only once. The J gene is TRBJ1-6, the V gene TRBV27; 9 bases match TRBD1. This CDR3 spans 15 amino acids. Germline assignment: CDR1 MNHEY and CDR2 SMNVEV (reference sequence). Trimming at V came to 6 bases and at J to 8 bases, leaving 8 bases not matched to a gene. Here the CDR3 DNA reads TGTGCCAGCAGACTTACACAGGGGGCCTATTCACCCCTCCACTTT. As protein: CASRLTQGAYSPLHF.

The chain joins TRBV10-2 to TRBJ1-4; no definite D call. V was clipped by 2 bases and J by 0 bases, with 13 bases between them. CDR1 WSHSY and CDR2 SAAADI come from the germline V gene. This CDR3 has 17 residues. DNA of the CDR3: TGCGCCAGCAGTGAGGGGCTCGCTATTGCAACTAATGAAAAACTGTTTTTT. The encoded protein is CASSEGLAIATNEKLFF.

This clone has only one observation. The CDR3 coding sequence is TGTGCCAGCTCAACCCAACAGGGTCTCGATGAGCAGTTCTTC. This encodes CASSTQQGLDEQFF. J is TRBJ2-1 and V is TRBV18; D might be TRBD1 (6 bases). The germline V and J ends were trimmed by 5 bases and 8 bases, with 16 bases remaining between them. Germline values: CDR1 KGHSH, CDR2 LQKENI. The CDR3 length is 14 residues.

Regarding this clone: This sample includes further DNA sequences coding for the same CDR3. This sequence joins TRBV30 and TRBJ2-5; D not resolved. V lost 0 bases, J lost 5 bases, and 10 bases lay in between. Germline CDR1 and CDR2: GTSNPN and SVGIG (reference sequence). CDR3 length equals 13 residues. The CDR3 is CAWSVLSSETQYF. CDR3 DNA: TGTGCCTGGAGTGTACTTAGTTCCGAGACCCAGTACTTC.

The gene calls are TRBV5-6 and TRBJ2-7; 9 positions match TRBD1. Germline CDR1 and CDR2: SGHDT and YYEEEE. CDR3 length: 14 amino acids. J lost 3 bases, V lost 8 bases, and 9 bases had no gene match. CDR3 nucleotide sequence: TGTGCCAGTCACCGGGACAGGGAGATCTACGAGCAGTACTTC. It codes for CASHRDREIYEQYF. Filled out from reference TRBV5-6 and TRBJ2-7, the complete variable domain reads DAGVTQSPTHLIKTRGQQVTLRCSPKSGHDTVSWYQQALGQGPQFIFQYYEEEERQRGNFPDRFSGHQFPNYSSELNVNALLLGDSALYLCASHRDREIYEQYFGPGTRLTVT.

The chain joins TRBV9 to TRBJ2-1; 8 bases align to TRBD2. The CDR3 covers 16 residues. V dropped 4 bases and J dropped 8; count of bases not matched to a gene: 14. CDR1 is SGDLS and CDR2 is YYNGEE in the germline V gene. The CDR3 coding sequence is TGTGCCAGCAGCCCTCAAACCGGGACTAGTCTCTATGAGCAGTTCTTC. Residues: CASSPQTGTSLYEQFF.

This chain connects TRBV5-5 to TRBJ2-1, with 9 nucleotides matching TRBD1. There are 14 residues in the CDR3. In germline, CDR1 is SGHKS, CDR2 YYEKEE (reference sequence). The trim removed 5 bases at V and 3 bases at J, leaving 3 bases unmatched. CDR3 nucleotides: TGTGCCAGCAGGGGACAGGGAGTCTACAATGAGCAGTTCTTC. It is translated as CASRGQGVYNEQFF.

This chain joins TRBV28 and TRBJ1-1; 9 bases agree with TRBD1. The V gene end was trimmed by 5 bases and the J gene end by 7 bases; junction bases not matched to a gene: 2. The CDR3 consists of 12 residues. Germline values: CDR1 MDHEN, CDR2 SYDVKM. CDR3 residues: CASSGTGFEAFF. The DNA for the CDR3 is TGTGCCAGCAGTGGGACAGGGTTTGAAGCTTTCTTT.

This clone was detected once. The genes are TRBV28 and TRBJ2-7, with 10 bases fitting TRBD2. Germline loops: CDR1 MDHEN, CDR2 SYDVKM. The CDR3 contains 15 residues. V lost 7 bases to trimming and J lost 9 bases; unmatched junction nucleotides: 15. DNA for the CDR3: TGTGCCAGCAACTCCTGGGACTCCGGACTAGCGGCGCAGTACTTC. Its protein is CASNSWDSGLAAQYF. Drawing the rest from reference TRBV28 and TRBJ2-7, the complete variable domain is DVKVTQSSRYLVKRTGEKVFLECVQDMDHENMFWYRQDPGLGLRLIYFSYDVKMKEKGDIPEGYSVSREKKERFSLILESASTNQTSMYLCASNSWDSGLAAQYFGPGTRLTVT.